Below are 15 T cell receptor beta chains sequenced from a single sample in a study of T cell repertoires in cytomegalovirus infection (dated by TCRdb to about 2019). These reads were obtained on an Illumina HiSeq 1500. In-frame beta chains were kept once TCRdb had trimmed the public reads at Q25 with fastp and called clones with MiXCR. Rows are unified per CDR3 protein, each entry keeping the most common DNA and genes. This sample holds some 150,000 distinct CDR3 sequences; around 22% were observed only once. The top ten constitute approximately 9.9% of the sample. Sequencing was carried out using PBMCs. Receptors were obtained from a human donor in good health (CMV status not recorded). Some clones in this sample may be carry-over from other donors' samples.

The genes are TRBV2 and TRBJ1-2; the D gene is possibly TRBD1 (5 bases). Trimming cost V 1 base and J 5 bases, with 8 bases left between them. Germline CDR1 reads SNHLY; CDR2 reads FYNNEI. This CDR3 spans 13 amino acids. The CDR3 nucleotides are TGTGCCAGCAGTGAAGACCAGGGATATGGCTACACCTTC. It codes for CASSEDQGYGYTF.

The gene calls are TRBV27 and TRBJ1-1; D unclear. V lost 5 bases and J 3 bases, leaving 10 bases between the germline ends. CDR3 length: 13 amino acids. CDR1 and CDR2 from the germline V gene are MNHEY and SMNVEV (reference sequence). The CDR3 nucleotides are TGTGCCAGCAGTCAGATCGGGGACACTGAAGCTTTCTTT. Protein sequence: CASSQIGDTEAFF.

For this clonotype: With a much larger clone just one base away, this may be a read error. The gene calls are TRBV28 and TRBJ1-1, with D unclear. Trimming took off 1 base at V and 2 bases at J, with 5 bases between the two ends. There are 13 residues in the CDR3. Germline values: CDR1 MDHEN, CDR2 SYDVKM. DNA of the CDR3: TGTGCCAGCAGTTTATCAGACAACACTGAAGCTTTCTTT. This gives the protein CASSLSDNTEAFF.

This clonotype has ten or more counts. The rearrangement links TRBV7-8 to TRBJ2-5; D might be TRBD1 (6 bases). Trimming shortened V by 5 bases and J by 3 bases, and 16 bases separated the two germline ends. This CDR3 is 15 amino acids long. Germline loops: CDR1 SGHVS, CDR2 FQNEAQ. The CDR3 reads CASSLLGTYKETQYF. DNA for the CDR3: TGTGCCAGCAGCCTGCTCGGGACATATAAAGAGACCCAGTACTTC.

This clonotype has just a few counts. The V call is TRBV11-2, the J call TRBJ2-1; possible D gene TRBD1, 6 bases. CDR3 size: 15 residues. The germline CDR1 and CDR2 sequences are SGHAT and FQNNGV. The germline V and J ends were trimmed by 4 bases and 7 bases, with 17 bases remaining between them. DNA of the CDR3: TGTGCCAGCAGCTATTCCCGGGACACCCTTAATGAGCAGTTCTTC. Its protein product is CASSYSRDTLNEQFF. Full variable domain (outside the CDR3, taken from reference TRBV11-2 and TRBJ2-1): EAGVAQSPRYKIIEKRQSVAFWCNPISGHATLYWYQQILGQGPKLLIQFQNNGVVDDSQLPKDRFSAERLKGVDSTLKIQPAKLEDSAVYLCASSYSRDTLNEQFFGPGTRLTVL.

The table lists this clonotype with a few counts. The chain combines TRBV7-2 with TRBJ2-7, with no clear D. The CDR3 is 13 amino acids. The germline gives CDR1 SGHTA, CDR2 FQGNSA. V gave up 2 bases and J gave up 9 bases, with 14 bases separating them. The CDR3 region is CASSLNPLGAQYF. The CDR3 bases are TGTGCCAGCAGCTTAAATCCCCTCGGAGCGCAGTACTTC.

This clonotype occurred many times. V and J are TRBV7-8 and TRBJ2-7; D is uncertain. The CDR3 length is 13 residues. The V and J ends lost 0 bases and 2 bases respectively, with 5 bases between them. Germline values: CDR1 SGHVS, CDR2 FQNEAQ. The CDR3 loop is CASSLAWTYEQYF. DNA of the CDR3: TGTGCCAGCAGCTTAGCGTGGACCTACGAGCAGTACTTC. The variable domain in full, completed from reference TRBV7-8 and TRBJ2-7, reads GAGVSQSPRYKVAKRGQDVALRCDPISGHVSLFWYQQALGQGPEFLTYFQNEAQLDKSGLPSDRFFAERPEGSVSTLKIQRTQQEDSAVYLCASSLAWTYEQYFGPGTRLTVT.

This clonotype was seen more than once but under ten times. The chain uses TRBV11-2 and TRBJ2-5; 7 bases match TRBD1. The CDR3 length is 15 residues. Germline V gives CDR1 SGHAT, CDR2 FQNNGV. V lost 4 bases and J lost 5; bases outside the gene matches: 10. The CDR3 here is CASSSFRQGPETQYF. The CDR3 region has the DNA TGTGCCAGCAGCTCATTCCGACAGGGCCCCGAGACCCAGTACTTC.

The chain joins TRBV6-5 to TRBJ2-1, with a weak D call TRBD2 (5 bases). CDR1 and CDR2 from the germline V gene are MNHEY and SVGAGI. V was pared by 2 bases and J by 6 bases, with 14 bases between. This CDR3 comprises 15 residues. CDR3: CASSYGVAKLNEQFF. The CDR3 DNA reads TGTGCCAGCAGTTACGGAGTAGCGAAACTCAATGAGCAGTTCTTC.

The chain has TRBV19 and TRBJ2-3; D perhaps matches TRBD1 (6 bases). CDR1 and CDR2 (germline): LNHDA, SQIVND (reference sequence). V lost 4 bases and J lost 2, with 13 bases in between. CDR3 length: 15 residues. The CDR3 protein is CASSTLQGYTDTQYF. The CDR3 DNA reads TGTGCCAGTAGTACCCTACAGGGCTACACAGATACGCAGTATTTT. The whole variable domain, remainder taken from reference TRBV19 and TRBJ2-3, is DGGITQSPKYLFRKEGQNVTLSCEQNLNHDAMYWYRQDPGQGLRLIYYSQIVNDFQKGDIAEGYSVSREKKESFPLTVTSAQKNPTAFYLCASSTLQGYTDTQYFGPGTRLTVL.

This clonotype was seen only a few times. The chain recombines TRBV7-8 with TRBJ1-1; TRBD1 agrees at 7 bases. Germline trimming cut 0 bases from V and 11 bases from J; bases unmatched to any gene: 3. Germline V lookup: CDR1 SGHVS, CDR2 FQNEAQ. There are 12 residues in the CDR3. CDR3 in amino acids: CASSLAGQSAFF. The CDR3 DNA reads as TGTGCCAGCAGCTTAGCGGGACAGTCGGCTTTCTTT. Drawing the rest from reference TRBV7-8 and TRBJ1-1, the complete variable domain is GAGVSQSPRYKVAKRGQDVALRCDPISGHVSLFWYQQALGQGPEFLTYFQNEAQLDKSGLPSDRFFAERPEGSVSTLKIQRTQQEDSAVYLCASSLAGQSAFFGQGTRLTVV.

There are many counts of this clonotype. The chain links TRBV7-2 to TRBJ1-6; no clear D. The CDR3 has 16 amino acids. V lost 0 bases and J 0 bases, leaving 6 bases between the germline ends. CDR1 and CDR2 (germline): SGHTA, FQGNSA. The CDR3 coding sequence is TGTGCCAGCAGCTTAGCACCAACCTCCTATAATTCACCCCTCCACTTT. As protein: CASSLAPTSYNSPLHF.

The table lists this clonotype with many counts. The chain is built from TRBV7-2 and TRBJ2-1; no reliable D call. The germline V gene encodes CDR1 SGHTA and CDR2 FQGNSA. Trimming took 7 bases from V and 3 from J, leaving 16 bases between them. The CDR3 runs to 15 residues. The CDR3 protein is CASTPTLTYYNEQFF. The CDR3 DNA reads as TGTGCCAGCACCCCCACCCTAACATACTACAATGAGCAGTTCTTC.

The CDR3 DNA follows: TGCGCCAGCAGTGTTGAGAGTTATCAGCCCCAGCATTTT. It encodes CASSVESYQPQHF. J is TRBJ1-5 and V is TRBV10-2; D is unresolved. V shed 4 bases and J shed 5 bases, with 9 bases lying between them. CDR3 length: 13 residues. Germline assignment: CDR1 WSHSY and CDR2 SAAADI.

The chain recombines TRBV4-1 with TRBJ2-4; D unresolved. Germline values: CDR1 MGHRA, CDR2 YSYEKL. V shed 0 bases and J shed 8 bases, with 11 bases lying between them. This CDR3 contains 14 residues. CDR3 coding DNA: TGCGCCAGCAGCCAAGATGTGGTCATGGACATTCAGTACTTC. Amino acids: CASSQDVVMDIQYF.